This TCR beta chain was recorded in a study of T cell repertoires in cytomegalovirus infection. This clonotype was seen more than once but under ten times. What it binds is unknown. TCRdb ran MiXCR on the reads and lists one entry per CDR3 protein. The sample contains about 260,000 distinct CDR3 sequences, about 13% of which appear only once. General observations from the study: Carriers of CMV and the relevant HLA type were discriminated by public TCR beta frequency. Within the response measured ex vivo, HLA-C-restricted CMV-specific TCR beta clonotypes were dominant.

Trimming removed 9 bases from V and 2 bases from J, with 17 bases in between. CDR3 length equals 15 residues. Sequencing input: PBMCs. The TCR sequence derives from a human donor in good health (CMV status not recorded). Some clones in this sample may be carry-over from other donors' samples. The chain employs TRBV12-3 or TRBV12-4 and TRBJ2-1; D remains ambiguous. The CDR3: CASRPPRHPYNEQFF. For the CDR3, the DNA is TGTGCCAGTCGCCCCCCCCGCCATCCCTACAATGAGCAGTTCTTC.